The clone carrying this TCR beta chain has only a few counts. The antigen remains undetermined. The sample comes from a study of beta chain features in type 1 diabetes. Reverse transcription of all isolated RNA meant that expressed TCRB transcripts were sequenced. Generated by immunoSEQ multiplex PCR, the TCRdb table keeps only in-frame clones and is missing some. The table records 300,000 to 400,000 clones, approximately 13% of them present only once. Overall study findings and caveats: TCRB CDR3 length was moderately but significantly reduced in all four CD4+ subsets of Type 1 diabetes patients. Type 1 diabetes patients had VDJ junctions that carried fewer insertions and more deletions. Shorter templates might be favored by PCR, and equally so in patients and in controls.

Every sorted population was more than 95% pure. CDR3 length equals 13 residues. Trimming took 4 bases from V and 1 from J, leaving 7 bases between them. CDR1 is MNHNY, CDR2 SVGAGI, per germline (reference sequence). Sequenced sample: naive CD4+ T cells from blood. V gene TRBV6-6 combines with J gene TRBJ1-1, with D hard to call. This receptor was obtained from a woman in her late teens or twenties with type 1 diabetes. The CDR3 spells CASSLVENTEAFF. In DNA form, the CDR3 reads TGTGCCAGCAGTTTAGTCGAGAACACTGAAGCTTTCTTT.